The text below deals with one T cell receptor (beta chain). This sample was included in a study of blood T cell repertoires in COVID-19. Study information: Sources were T cells, B-cell-depleted T cells, or PBMCs; the material itself was cDNA or gDNA.

Original data processing: Estimates of nucleated cell counts were drawn from the amplification of reference gene primers. The table came from immunoSEQ multiplex PCR; TCRdb's copy has only in-frame clones and leaves some out. The DNA gave D and trimming, while V, J and clone size come from that table. The table includes 100,000 to 150,000 clones, around 82% detected once. The specimen was peripheral blood. The clonotype was recovered from a woman in her twenties or thirties who had recovered from COVID-19.

CDR3 sequence reads: CASSAPQGTTEAFF. The DNA for the CDR3 is TGTGCCAGCAGCGCACCACAGGGGACCACTGAAGCTTTCTTT. The rearrangement links TRBV9 to TRBJ1-1, with 7 bases aligning to TRBD1. Germline V gene data show CDR1 as SGDLS and CDR2 as YYNGEE. The length of the CDR3 is 14 residues. The V and J ends lost 3 bases and 4 bases, in that order; junction bases with no gene match: 6.